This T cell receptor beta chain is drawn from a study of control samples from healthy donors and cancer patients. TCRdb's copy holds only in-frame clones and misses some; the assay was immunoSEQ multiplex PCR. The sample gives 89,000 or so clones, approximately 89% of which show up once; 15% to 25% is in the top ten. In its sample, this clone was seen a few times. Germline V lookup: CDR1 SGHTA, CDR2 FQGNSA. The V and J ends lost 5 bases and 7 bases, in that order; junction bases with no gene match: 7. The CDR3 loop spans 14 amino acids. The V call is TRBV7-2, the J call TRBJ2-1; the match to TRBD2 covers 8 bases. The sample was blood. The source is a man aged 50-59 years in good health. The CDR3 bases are TGTGCCAGCAGCGTCGGGAGGGCCAGTAATGAGCAGTTCTTC. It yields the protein CASSVGRASNEQFF.